This T cell receptor (beta chain) derives from a study of OX40 agonist ivuxolimab in advanced cancers. The study's findings and limits: Not determined was the antigen specificity of the expanded peripheral T cells. Mean expanded clone counts were higher in CD8+ than CD4+ T cells. Clonal expansion was seen in CD4+ and CD8+ blood T cells by week 6 at 0.1 to 3.0 mg/kg.

Measured with immunoSEQ multiplex PCR; TCRdb has only the in-frame clones, and not every one. The profile shows tens of thousands of clones, approximately 88% of them singletons. This clone has more than one count but fewer than ten. The antigen remains unidentified. Trimming removed 2 bases from V and 0 bases from J; junction bases left unmatched: 6. The CDR3 loop spans 16 amino acids. Germline CDR1 SGHAT, CDR2 FQNNGV. V usage is TRBV11-2 and J usage is TRBJ1-1; TRBD1 matches at 7 bases. This clonotype was obtained from an adult with an advanced solid tumor such as melanoma, head and neck, liver or kidney cancer. Sample: CD4+ or CD8+ T cells sorted from blood, taken in a trial of the OX40 agonist ivuxolimab. This CDR3 reads CASSLRDRSMNTEAFF. The CDR3 bases are TGTGCCAGCAGCTTAAGGGACAGAAGCATGAACACTGAAGCTTTCTTT. Using reference TRBV11-2 and TRBJ1-1 for the parts outside the CDR3, the full variable domain is EAGVAQSPRYKIIEKRQSVAFWCNPISGHATLYWYQQILGQGPKLLIQFQNNGVVDDSQLPKDRFSAERLKGVDSTLKIQPAKLEDSAVYLCASSLRDRSMNTEAFFGQGTRLTVV.